The T cell receptor (beta chain) described here comes from a study of blood T cell repertoires in COVID-19. Sequencing was performed with immunoSEQ multiplex PCR; in TCRdb, only in-frame clones are kept and a portion is missing. The table records roughly 150,000 clones, under 90% of them present only once. This CDR3 region has 13 residues. V gave up 7 bases and J gave up 3 bases; unmatched junction bases: 5. Per the germline V gene, CDR1 is SGHAT and CDR2 is FQNNGV. J is TRBJ2-7 and V is TRBV11-2; 8 bases align to TRBD2. This clonotype was sampled from a man in his fifties or sixties in a cohort exposed to, infected with or recovered from COVID-19 (not recorded which). The sequenced sample was PBMCs or T cells enriched from blood (not recorded which). The CDR3 sequence is CASKAGGYYEQYF. CDR3 in DNA: TGTGCCAGCAAGGCGGGAGGTTACTACGAGCAGTACTTC.